This TCR beta chain emerged from a study of siplizumab effects on memory and regulatory T cells. Some clones are missing from TCRdb's copy, which holds only in-frame ones; the method was immunoSEQ multiplex PCR. Altogether about 99,000 clones are present, approximately 93% being singletons, with the ten largest covering about 0.62%. The V end lost 3 bases, the J end lost 6 bases, and 6 bases lay between the germline ends. The CDR3 length is 12 residues. Germline V lookup: CDR1 SGHNT, CDR2 YYREEE (reference sequence). This TCR was recovered from a human donor in good health. Sequenced input: Tregs sorted from blood. The rearrangement joins TRBV5-4 to TRBJ2-2; no reliable D call. The CDR3 here is CASSSTAGELFF. In DNA, the CDR3 is TGTGCCAGCAGCTCGACTGCCGGGGAGCTGTTTTTT.